These 31 T cell receptor beta chains originate from one sample sequenced in a study of Ad26.COV2.S vaccination and SARS-CoV-2 variants. Clones were read by immunoSEQ multiplex PCR, and TCRdb kept only the in-frame ones, dropping some. The table includes roughly 350,000 clones, about 89% detected once. Treatment meaning: roughly 20 received Ad26.COV2.S at low or high dose, single or two shots; about 5 received placebo; per-sample allocation not given. Day 63 following the first vaccine or placebo injection was when the samples were taken. The sample here was peripheral blood, taken in a trial of Ad26.COV2.S vaccine versus placebo. These receptors all come from a person between 18 and 60 years old who received the Ad26.COV2.S COVID-19 vaccine or a placebo.

This chain links TRBV19 with TRBJ2-5; D possibly corresponds to TRBD1 (7 bases). There are 16 residues in the CDR3. CDR1 and CDR2 from the germline V gene are LNHDA and SQIVND (reference sequence). V was cut by 5 bases and J by 2 bases, with 18 bases left in between. CDR3 loop: CASSSNRGGGQETQYF. For the CDR3, the DNA is TGTGCCAGTAGTTCAAACAGGGGAGGTGGACAAGAGACCCAGTACTTC.

CDR3 residues: CASSRTSGYEQYF. CDR3 coding DNA: TGTGCCAGCAGCCGGACTAGCGGCTACGAGCAGTACTTC. The chain combines TRBV3-1 (or the pseudogene TRBV3-2) with TRBJ2-7; 10 bases match TRBD2. Germline CDR1 and CDR2: LGHDT and YNNKEL (reference sequence). The CDR3 spans 13 residues. Losses at the gene ends were 4 bases for V and 3 bases for J; bases not matched to a gene: 0.

The chain couples TRBV15 to TRBJ2-5; D could derive from TRBD1 or TRBD2 (6 bases each). CDR3 size: 13 residues. V was clipped by 6 bases and J by 4 bases, with 12 bases between them. Germline V lookup: CDR1 LNHNV, CDR2 YYDKDF (reference sequence). The CDR3: CATREGRGETQYF. The CDR3 nucleotides read TGTGCCACCAGGGAGGGCAGGGGAGAGACCCAGTACTTC.

The V gene is TRBV5-1, the J gene TRBJ2-7; 7 bases map to TRBD2. There are 14 residues in the CDR3. V lost 7 bases to trimming and J lost 0 bases; unmatched junction nucleotides: 7. CDR1 and CDR2 (germline): SGHRS, YFSETQ. The CDR3 spells CASRLGTNSYEQYF. CDR3 nucleotides: TGCGCCAGCCGCCTCGGGACTAACTCCTACGAGCAGTACTTC.

This chain joins TRBV9 and TRBJ2-3; a weak D match, TRBD2 (7 bases). Germline V CDR1 and CDR2: SGDLS, YYNGEE. V was pared by 2 bases and J by 7 bases, with 14 bases between. The CDR3 length is 14 residues. CDR3 DNA: TGTGCCAGCAGCGTTTGGGGGGGCGAGAATACGCAGTATTTT. Translating gives CASSVWGGENTQYF.

V is TRBV5-1 and J is TRBJ2-1; the D is unclear. The CDR3 loop spans 15 amino acids. Trimming left V 0 bases short and J 4 bases short, with 11 bases between. Per the germline V gene, CDR1 is SGHRS and CDR2 is YFSETQ. The CDR3 DNA reads TGCGCCAGCAGCTTGGTCAGGAACCAATACAATGAGCAGTTCTTC. Encoded protein: CASSLVRNQYNEQFF.

A few counts support this clone. V is TRBV7-3 and J is TRBJ2-2; D remains ambiguous. CDR1 and CDR2 (germline): SGHTA, FQGTGA. V shed 4 bases and J shed 2 bases, with 8 bases lying between them. This CDR3 has 14 residues. CDR3 bases: TGTGCCAGCAGCTCGGACGTTAACACCGGGGAGCTGTTTTTT. Protein: CASSSDVNTGELFF.

The chain has TRBV29-1 and TRBJ2-5, with TRBD1 as a possible D gene (5 bases). V lost 3 bases, J lost 1 base, and 9 bases lay in between. CDR3 length: 13 amino acids. Germline V gives CDR1 SQVTM, CDR2 ANQGSEA. Here the CDR3 reads CSVDGAAQETQYF. The CDR3 region has the DNA TGCAGCGTTGATGGGGCTGCCCAAGAGACCCAGTACTTC.

The gene calls are TRBV2 and TRBJ1-4; TRBD1 aligns across 8 bases. The CDR3 runs to 13 residues. Germline V lookup: CDR1 SNHLY, CDR2 FYNNEI. V gave up 6 bases and J gave up 8 bases; unmatched junction bases: 5. As DNA, the CDR3 is TGTGCCAGCAGGCCGACAGGGGAGGAAAAACTGTTTTTT. Translating it yields CASRPTGEEKLFF.

This clone is a singleton in its sample. The chain employs TRBV7-2 and TRBJ1-6, with TRBD1 identical over 7 bases. With V trimmed by 0 bases and J by 10 bases, 6 bases remained unmatched. The CDR3 is made up of 15 amino acids. Germline CDR1 is SGHTA and CDR2 is FQGNSA. The CDR3 DNA is TGTGCCAGCAGCTTAGCGCCAGGGGGGAGGTCACCCCTCCACTTT. This sequence encodes CASSLAPGGRSPLHF. Combining the CDR3 with reference TRBV7-2 and TRBJ1-6 gives the whole variable domain GAGVSQSPSNKVTEKGKDVELRCDPISGHTALYWYRQSLGQGLEFLIYFQGNSAPDKSGLPSDRFSAERTGGSVSTLTIQRTQQEDSAVYLCASSLAPGGRSPLHFGNGTRLTVT.

The chain uses TRBV6-2 or TRBV6-3 and TRBJ1-2; 8 bases align to TRBD1. Looked up from germline, CDR1 is MNHEY and CDR2 is SVGEGT. With 4 bases clipped from V and 6 bases from J, the junction kept 22 bases outside the gene matches. The CDR3 length is 19 residues. The CDR3 here is CASSSPTGTGSLFRDGYTF. The CDR3 DNA reads as TGTGCCAGCAGTTCACCTACCGGGACAGGAAGTCTCTTTAGGGATGGCTACACCTTC.

V gene TRBV20-1 combines with J gene TRBJ1-2; D is ambiguous. V lost 6 bases, J lost 3 bases, and 8 bases lay in between. Per the germline V gene, CDR1 is DFQATT and CDR2 is SNEGSKA (reference sequence). CDR3 length: 11 amino acids. In DNA form, the CDR3 reads TGCAGTGCAGCGCATGACTATGGCTACACCTTC. This translates into CSAAHDYGYTF.

CDR3 nucleotide sequence: TGTGCCAGCAGCGTGGGGGCGGAATCCTACAATGAGCAGTTCTTC. Its protein is CASSVGAESYNEQFF. The chain recombines TRBV9 with TRBJ2-1; a weak D match, TRBD1 (6 bases). Germline V gene data show CDR1 as SGDLS and CDR2 as YYNGEE. The CDR3 has 15 residues. Trimming cost V 2 bases and J 1 base, with 10 bases left between them. Supplemented by reference TRBV9 and TRBJ2-1, the full variable domain reads DSGVTQTPKHLITATGQRVTLRCSPRSGDLSVYWYQQSLDQGLQFLIQYYNGEERAKGNILERFSAQQFPDLHSELNLSSLELGDSALYFCASSVGAESYNEQFFGPGTRLTVL.

J is TRBJ2-1 and V is TRBV5-4; D is perhaps TRBD1 or TRBD2 (6 bases each). The CDR3 sequence is 13 residues long. V shed 4 bases and J shed 5 bases, with 10 bases lying between them. CDR1 and CDR2 from the germline V gene are SGHNT and YYREEE (reference sequence). The CDR3 region is CASSGGRDNEQFF. DNA of the CDR3: TGTGCCAGCAGCGGGGGGCGGGACAATGAGCAGTTCTTC.

CDR3 DNA: TGTGCCAGCAGCTCGGGACAGGGTACCTACGAGCAGTACTTC. Residues: CASSSGQGTYEQYF. The chain couples TRBV5-6 to TRBJ2-7; 9 nucleotides match TRBD1. CDR1 and CDR2 from the germline V gene are SGHDT and YYEEEE. This CDR3 spans 14 amino acids. Trimming removed 3 bases from V and 2 bases from J; junction bases left unmatched: 3.

The V call is TRBV29-1, the J call TRBJ2-5, with a tentative D call TRBD1 (6 bases). Germline-derived CDR1 and CDR2 are SQVTM and ANQGSEA. The CDR3 has 12 residues. V was shortened by 7 bases and J by 5 bases, with 14 bases between the two germline ends. The CDR3: CSGNREGETQYF. The CDR3 coding sequence is TGCAGCGGGAACAGGGAAGGTGAGACCCAGTACTTC.

The rearrangement joins TRBV13 to TRBJ2-3; D possibly corresponds to TRBD1 (6 bases). Trimming removed 5 bases at V and 1 base at J, with 10 bases between. CDR3 length equals 14 residues. Germline CDR1 PRHDT, CDR2 FYEKMQ (reference sequence). The CDR3 nucleotides are TGTGCCAGCAGCCGGGACATCCGCACAGATACGCAGTATTTT. It codes for CASSRDIRTDTQYF. Full variable domain (outside the CDR3, taken from reference TRBV13 and TRBJ2-3): AAGVIQSPRHLIKEKRETATLKCYPIPRHDTVYWYQQGPGQDPQFLISFYEKMQSDKGSIPDRFSAQQFSDYHSELNMSSLELGDSALYFCASSRDIRTDTQYFGPGTRLTVL.

The rearrangement links TRBV4-2 to TRBJ1-4; no firm D call. Per the germline V gene, CDR1 is LGHNA and CDR2 is YNFKEQ. V was pared by 0 bases and J by 8 bases, with 7 bases between. This CDR3 is built from 13 residues. The CDR3 sequence: CASSQEREEKLFF. CDR3 DNA: TGTGCCAGCAGCCAAGAGCGGGAAGAAAAACTGTTTTTT.

This clone was found once. The chain combines TRBV5-6 with TRBJ1-2; the D is unclear. The CDR3 consists of 14 residues. CDR1 is SGHDT and CDR2 is YYEEEE in the germline V gene. Between the trimmed V and J ends, which lost 0 bases and 5 bases, there was a span of 11 bases. Written as DNA, the CDR3 is TGTGCCAGCAGCTTGGCGCCCGGGGTTTATGGCTACACCTTC. It specifies CASSLAPGVYGYTF.

In the case of this clone: The junction does not match germline at one end; this may be a read error. The chain has TRBV28 and TRBJ2-7; tentative D call: TRBD2 (6 bases). Looked up from germline, CDR1 is MDHEN and CDR2 is SYDVKM. This CDR3 has 12 amino acids. CDR3 bases: TGTGCCAGCAGTTACGGGGGATACGGGCAGTACTTC. Translated: CASSYGGYGQYF.

The gene calls are TRBV10-1 and TRBJ1-2; no clear D gene. Germline lookup yields CDR1 WNHNN and CDR2 SYGVQD (reference sequence). Trimming removed 3 bases from V and 7 bases from J, with 15 bases in between. The CDR3 contains 14 residues. The CDR3 is CASSDRNKSGGYTF. CDR3 DNA: TGCGCCAGCAGTGATCGTAACAAGTCCGGTGGCTACACCTTC.

The chain has TRBV18 and TRBJ2-7, with 8 nucleotides matching TRBD1. CDR1 is KGHSH and CDR2 is LQKENI in the germline V gene. J lost 5 bases, V lost 1 base, and 10 bases had no gene match. The CDR3 is made up of 16 amino acids. The CDR3 reads CASSPLPGTGGNEQYF. The DNA of the CDR3 is TGTGCCAGCTCACCACTACCGGGGACAGGTGGGAACGAGCAGTACTTC. Full variable domain (rest looked up from reference TRBV18 and TRBJ2-7): NAGVMQNPRHLVRRRGQEARLRCSPMKGHSHVYWYRQLPEEGLKFMVYLQKENIIDESGMPKERFSAEFPKEGPSILRIQQVVRGDSAAYFCASSPLPGTGGNEQYFGPGTRLTVT.

The genes are TRBV7-2 and TRBJ2-3, with 11 bases lining up with TRBD2. Unmatched junction bases numbered 13, after V lost 1 base and J lost 4 bases. There are 19 residues in the CDR3. Germline CDR1 is SGHTA and CDR2 is FQGNSA. CDR3 in DNA: TGTGCCAGCAGCTTAGTCCCGGGCTTAGCGGGGGGGCGGTCAGATACGCAGTATTTT. As protein: CASSLVPGLAGGRSDTQYF.

The genes are TRBV18 and TRBJ1-3; no reliable D call. The CDR3 has 15 residues. V lost 8 bases to trimming and J lost 0 bases, with 14 bases between them. Germline V lookup: CDR1 KGHSH, CDR2 LQKENI. CDR3: CASTLYGDSGNTIYF. The CDR3 DNA sequence: TGTGCCAGCACCCTATACGGGGACTCTGGAAACACCATATATTTT. The full variable domain, in which reference TRBV18 and TRBJ1-3 provide the parts outside the CDR3, is NAGVMQNPRHLVRRRGQEARLRCSPMKGHSHVYWYRQLPEEGLKFMVYLQKENIIDESGMPKERFSAEFPKEGPSILRIQQVVRGDSAAYFCASTLYGDSGNTIYFGEGSWLTVV.

The chain has TRBV6-5 and TRBJ2-7, with D uncertain. V was clipped by 0 bases and J by 0 bases, with 12 bases between them. Germline CDR1 reads MNHEY; CDR2 reads SVGAGI. The CDR3 totals 16 residues. The CDR3 nucleotides read TGTGCCAGCAGTTACTCCGGGCCCGAGAGCTCCTACGAGCAGTACTTC. Translation: CASSYSGPESSYEQYF.

This chain uses TRBV11-2 with TRBJ2-1, with a tentative D call TRBD2 (6 bases). Germline-derived CDR1 and CDR2 are SGHAT and FQNNGV. V was clipped by 4 bases and J by 6 bases, with 16 bases between them. The CDR3 is 15 residues long. The CDR3 protein is CASSSPTSSSNEQFF. The CDR3 region has the DNA TGTGCCAGCAGCTCCCCGACTAGTTCGAGCAATGAGCAGTTCTTC.

The chain joins TRBV10-3 to TRBJ1-2; TRBD1 might be the D (6 bases). Trimming removed 11 bases at V and 8 bases at J, with 21 bases between. Looked up from germline, CDR1 is ENHRY and CDR2 is SYGVKD. CDR3 length: 13 amino acids. The CDR3 DNA reads as TGTGCCGTTCGCCGACAGGAATTCACCGGCTACACCTTC. Translating gives CAVRRQEFTGYTF.

The gene calls are TRBV9 and TRBJ2-7; the match to TRBD2 covers 11 bases. Germline V gene data show CDR1 as SGDLS and CDR2 as YYNGEE. J gave up 6 bases and V 2 bases, and 4 bases lay outside the gene matches. This CDR3 comprises 14 residues. The CDR3 sequence is CASSVVLAGGEQYF. CDR3 in DNA: TGTGCCAGCAGCGTTGTGCTAGCGGGAGGCGAGCAGTACTTC. The full variable domain, completed using reference TRBV9 and TRBJ2-7, is DSGVTQTPKHLITATGQRVTLRCSPRSGDLSVYWYQQSLDQGLQFLIQYYNGEERAKGNILERFSAQQFPDLHSELNLSSLELGDSALYFCASSVVLAGGEQYFGPGTRLTVT.

This clone was seen a handful of times. The CDR3 region is CASSLGRTGNTEAFF. The CDR3 DNA follows: TGTGCCAGCAGCTTAGGGAGGACAGGGAACACTGAAGCTTTCTTT. This sequence joins TRBV7-8 and TRBJ1-1; 7 bases match TRBD1. Losses at the gene ends were 1 base for V and 1 base for J; bases not matched to a gene: 3. The CDR3 has 15 amino acids. Germline values: CDR1 SGHVS, CDR2 FQNEAQ.

The rearrangement joins TRBV29-1 to TRBJ1-1, with D possibly TRBD1 on 5 matching bases. The germline V gene encodes CDR1 SQVTM and CDR2 ANQGSEA. The CDR3 contains 13 residues. The V and J ends lost 1 base and 1 base respectively, with 7 bases between them. The chain's CDR3 is CSVEAGQNTEAFF. The CDR3 DNA is TGCAGCGTTGAAGCGGGGCAGAACACTGAAGCTTTCTTT.

The rearrangement links TRBV6-5 to TRBJ1-2, with D possibly matching TRBD1 (5 bases). Germline V CDR1 and CDR2: MNHEY, SVGAGI. Deletions cut 5 bases from V and 0 bases from J, with 10 bases between. The CDR3 extends over 14 amino acids. CDR3: CASSRTDTNYGYTF. CDR3 DNA: TGTGCCAGCAGTAGGACGGACACTAACTATGGCTACACCTTC.